Shown below are 8 T cell receptor beta chains from a single sample sequenced in a study of post-analysis software for immune sequencing data. These receptors' antigens are unknown. Carried by the TCR beta cDNA libraries were unique molecular identifiers. MiXCR, run by TCRdb on the PCR reads, gives a single entry per CDR3 protein. The data show fewer than 550,000 distinct CDR3 sequences, with less than 40% seen just once and around 6.1% held by the top ten. General observations from the study: TRBV segments more frequent in patients than in controls numbered several and included TRBV5-6, TRBV5-1 and TRBV20-1.

Sequenced input: blood. These receptors came from a girl between 2 and 17 years old with multiple sclerosis.

In its sample, this clonotype was seen a few times. The chain employs TRBV3-1 and TRBJ2-7; D ambiguous. The DNA end lines up better with TRBJ2-5; the J call may be wrong. This CDR3 contains 13 residues. Germline V CDR1 and CDR2: LGHDT, YNNKEL (reference sequence). The DNA of the CDR3 is TGTGCCAGCAGTCCGAGACGACCGAGGACCCAGTACTTC. It codes for CASSPRRPRTQYF.

The rearrangement joins TRBV5-1 to TRBJ2-6, with D unclear. Per the germline V gene, CDR1 is SGHRS and CDR2 is YFSETQ. V lost 0 bases to trimming and J lost 0 bases, with 7 bases between them. The CDR3 extends over 16 amino acids. CDR3: CASSLAEFSGANVLTF. The CDR3 DNA follows: TGCGCCAGCAGCTTGGCAGAGTTCTCTGGGGCCAACGTCCTGACTTTC. Full variable domain (missing parts from reference TRBV5-1 and TRBJ2-6): KAGVTQTPRYLIKTRGQQVTLSCSPISGHRSVSWYQQTPGQGLQFLFEYFSETQRNKGNFPGRFSGRQFSNSRSEMNVSTLELGDSALYLCASSLAEFSGANVLTFGAGSRLTVL.

There are many counts of this clonotype. The J gene is TRBJ2-3, the V gene TRBV4-1, with D hard to call. The V gene lost 0 bases and the J gene lost 0 bases, with 4 bases spanning the gap. The CDR3 has 14 amino acids. Germline V gives CDR1 MGHRA, CDR2 YSYEKL. The CDR3 bases are TGCGCCAGCAGCCAAGAACATAGCACAGATACGCAGTATTTT. It yields the protein CASSQEHSTDTQYF.

The chain has TRBV27 and TRBJ2-2, with 8 bases identical to TRBD1. The trim removed 2 bases at V and 2 bases at J, leaving 4 bases unmatched. The CDR3 extends over 16 amino acids. CDR1 and CDR2 from the germline V gene are MNHEY and SMNVEV (reference sequence). The CDR3 DNA reads TGTGCCAGCAGTTTAGCAGGGGGCCGTAACACCGGGGAGCTGTTTTTT. Translated: CASSLAGGRNTGELFF.

This clonotype was recorded many times. This chain joins TRBV5-5 and TRBJ2-4, with D hard to call. The V and J ends lost 6 bases and 0 bases respectively, with 10 bases between them. CDR3 length: 14 residues. CDR1 and CDR2 (germline): SGHKS, YYEKEE (reference sequence). The CDR3 region has the DNA TGTGCCAGCACCGCAGTGATAGCCAAAAACATTCAGTACTTC. Translating it yields CASTAVIAKNIQYF.

This clonotype was detected a few times. This chain connects TRBV5-1 to TRBJ2-7, with D possibly being TRBD2 (5 bases). The assigned J gene may be wrong: the sequence end matches TRBJ2-5 better. The CDR3 length is 13 residues. Germline-derived CDR1 and CDR2 are SGHRS and YFSETQ. In nucleotides, the CDR3 is TGCGCCAGCAGCGAGGGAGCCCAAGAGACCCAGTACTTC. It is translated as CASSEGAQETQYF.

This chain connects TRBV20-1 to TRBJ1-5; 11 bases fit TRBD1. Trimming took 4 bases from V and 2 from J; bases not matched to a gene: 13. CDR1 DFQATT and CDR2 SNEGSKA come from the germline V gene (reference sequence). CDR3 length equals 18 residues. CDR3 sequence: CSAMVSGQGAGGNQPQHF. The CDR3 region has the DNA TGCAGTGCTATGGTCTCTGGACAGGGGGCAGGCGGCAATCAGCCCCAGCATTTT.

This chain links TRBV4-1 with TRBJ2-3; 7 bases match TRBD2. Trimming took 0 bases from V and 6 from J; bases not matched to a gene: 6. Germline loops: CDR1 MGHRA, CDR2 YSYEKL. This CDR3 spans 15 amino acids. CDR3 residues: CASSQDGGGWDTQYF. CDR3 in DNA: TGCGCCAGCAGCCAAGATGGGGGGGGATGGGATACGCAGTATTTT.